The 13 T cell receptor beta chains reported below all come from one sample, sequenced in a study of T-cell reconstitution after alpha-beta-depleted transplantation in children. TCRbeta library construction was performed incorporating unique molecular identifiers. TCRdb recomputed calls from the PCR reads with MiXCR, one row per CDR3 protein. The data hold about 150,000 distinct CDR3 sequences, with around 10% observed a single time. Specimen: PBMCs, collected before TCRalphabeta/CD19-depleted stem cell transplant. The receptors were gathered from a boy aged 2 to 10 with acute myeloid leukemia, due to receive a stem cell transplant.

This clonotype was detected many times. The genes are TRBV6-4 and TRBJ2-1; 8 bases align to TRBD1. With 6 bases clipped from V and 5 bases from J, the junction kept 15 bases outside the gene matches. This CDR3 has 17 amino acids. CDR1 is MRHNA and CDR2 is SNTAGT in the germline V gene. This chain's CDR3 is CASRSQSQGAKHNEQFF. DNA of the CDR3: TGTGCCAGCAGATCCCAGTCCCAGGGGGCCAAACACAATGAGCAGTTCTTC.

This clonotype has a count of ten or more. V gene TRBV20-1 combines with J gene TRBJ2-5; D is perhaps TRBD1 (7 bases). This CDR3 spans 16 amino acids. V lost 0 bases to trimming and J lost 3 bases, with 17 bases between them. CDR1 is DFQATT, CDR2 SNEGSKA, per germline (reference sequence). The CDR3 is CSARDFGRGAEETQYF. CDR3 bases: TGCAGTGCTAGAGATTTTGGCAGGGGGGCGGAAGAGACCCAGTACTTC.

In this sample, this clonotype turned up many times. The chain couples TRBV10-2 to TRBJ2-1, with TRBD2 matching over 7 bases. The CDR3 runs 14 residues. Germline CDR1 is WSHSY and CDR2 is SAAADI. J lost 4 bases, V lost 4 bases, and 4 bases had no gene match. Written as DNA, the CDR3 is TGCGCCAGCAGTGCGGCTAGCGGTTACAATGAGCAGTTCTTC. This codes for CASSAASGYNEQFF.

This clonotype was seen ten or more times. V and J are TRBV12-3 or TRBV12-4 and TRBJ1-5; the D is unclear. Trimming took 6 bases from V and 4 from J, leaving 10 bases between them. The CDR3 is 13 residues long. CDR3 DNA: TGTGCCAGCAGCCCGACCAAAAATCAGCCCCAGCATTTT. Protein sequence: CASSPTKNQPQHF.

This clonotype was detected ten times or more. The chain has TRBV27 and TRBJ1-2, with D maybe TRBD1 (6 bases). This CDR3 region has 12 residues. V dropped 6 bases and J dropped 5 bases, with 10 bases sitting between them. Germline V gene lookup returns CDR1 MNHEY and CDR2 SMNVEV (reference sequence). The CDR3 spells CASRGAGYGYTF. The CDR3 DNA reads as TGTGCCAGCAGGGGGGCAGGGTATGGCTACACCTTC.

This clonotype was counted many times. V is TRBV20-1 and J is TRBJ2-3; 9 nucleotides line up with TRBD2. The CDR3 spans 16 residues. Trimming took 5 bases from V and 4 from J; bases not matched to a gene: 13. The germline V gene encodes CDR1 DFQATT and CDR2 SNEGSKA (reference sequence). The CDR3 here is CSADPPGSGSADTQYF. CDR3 coding DNA: TGCAGTGCTGACCCTCCTGGTAGCGGGAGTGCAGATACGCAGTATTTT.

In this sample, this clonotype turned up many times. This chain uses TRBV5-1 with TRBJ2-7; 14 nucleotides align to TRBD2. CDR3 size: 16 residues. In germline, CDR1 is SGHRS, CDR2 YFSETQ. The V segment lost 4 bases and the J segment 7 bases; nucleotides outside the gene matches: 10. The CDR3 DNA reads TGCGCCAGCAGCCTCGAGGGACTAGCGGGAGTCCGTGAGCAGTACTTC. It encodes CASSLEGLAGVREQYF.

This clonotype was seen many times. The chain couples TRBV6-5 to TRBJ1-2; D unresolved. Germline loops: CDR1 MNHEY, CDR2 SVGAGI. V lost 0 bases to trimming and J lost 4 bases, with 6 bases between them. The CDR3 covers 13 residues. CDR3 bases: TGTGCCAGCAGTTACTCTACCGGCTATGGCTACACCTTC. Translation: CASSYSTGYGYTF.

This clonotype was observed at least ten times. The chain carries TRBV14 and TRBJ2-5, with TRBD1 matching over 7 bases. The J segment lost 2 bases and the V segment lost 2 bases, leaving 2 bases of the junction unmatched. Germline-derived CDR1 and CDR2 are SGHDN and FVKESK. The CDR3 covers 14 residues. CDR3 nucleotides: TGTGCCAGCAGCCAACGGGACAGACAAGAGACCCAGTACTTC. Protein product: CASSQRDRQETQYF.

In its sample, this clonotype was seen many times. The chain carries TRBV28 and TRBJ1-2, with 9 nucleotides matching TRBD1. The V gene end was trimmed by 3 bases and the J gene end by 5 bases; junction bases not matched to a gene: 13. CDR3 length: 17 amino acids. Germline V CDR1 and CDR2: MDHEN, SYDVKM. The CDR3, as DNA: TGTGCCAGCAGTTTGAGTTCGGGGACAGGGCTTTTGTATGGCTACACCTTC. It specifies CASSLSSGTGLLYGYTF.

J is TRBJ2-7 and V is TRBV4-2; 8 bases fit TRBD1. The CDR3 is 14 amino acids. The V segment lost 10 bases and the J segment 0 bases; nucleotides outside the gene matches: 8. CDR1 and CDR2 from the germline V gene are LGHNA and YNFKEQ. Written as DNA, the CDR3 is TGTGCCATGGGCGCCGGACAGGGCTCCTACGAGCAGTACGTC. Translated: CAMGAGQGSYEQYV.

This clonotype was counted ten times or more. The chain has TRBV6-5 and TRBJ2-5; 8 bases are shared with TRBD1. After removal of 2 bases from V and 4 bases from J, the junction contained 3 bases not matched to a gene. Germline assignment: CDR1 MNHEY and CDR2 SVGAGI. CDR3 length equals 14 residues. The CDR3 loop is CASSYGRGPETQYF. In nucleotides, the CDR3 is TGTGCCAGCAGTTACGGCAGGGGGCCAGAGACCCAGTACTTC.

This clonotype has a count of ten or more. The chain joins TRBV12-3 or TRBV12-4 to TRBJ1-2; possible D gene TRBD1, 6 bases. The germline V and J ends were trimmed by 7 bases and 2 bases, with 11 bases remaining between them. CDR3 size: 13 residues. The CDR3 bases are TGTGCCAGCACCAACAGGGTAAACTATGGCTACACCTTC. Its protein is CASTNRVNYGYTF.